One T cell receptor beta chain is described in this entry. What it binds is unknown. This sample was included in a study of shared clonotypes between healthy human individuals. Findings of the study overall: Rarefaction indicated that sorted-subset sequencing remained incomplete although depth was large.

TCRdb's table, derived via immunoSEQ multiplex PCR, lists solely in-frame clones and lacks some. The data show about 1.5 million clones, with approximately 98% seen just once and less than 0.55% held by the top ten. V dropped 0 bases and J dropped 0 bases, with 8 bases sitting between them. Germline V gene lookup returns CDR1 MGHRA and CDR2 YSYEKL. CDR3 length: 15 amino acids. The specimen was naive CD4+ T cells sorted from blood. Subset reported: CD45RA+ positively selected. The rearrangement joins TRBV4-1 to TRBJ2-5; D is ambiguous. The clonotype comes from a man younger than 40 in good health. This CDR3 is CASSQEGAYQETQYF. The DNA for the CDR3 is TGCGCCAGCAGCCAAGAAGGAGCCTACCAAGAGACCCAGTACTTC.